A single sample gave rise to the 10 T cell receptor beta chains below, sequenced in a study of T cell changes during pregnancy in multiple sclerosis. Libraries were prepared by immunoSEQ multiplex PCR; TCRdb keeps only in-frame clonotypes and omits some of them. The sample lists more than 55,000 clones, over 75% seen once, with about 1.7% in the top ten. The material sequenced was peripheral blood, taken after pregnancy. The source is a female donor with multiple sclerosis, enrolled in a pregnancy study.

The rearrangement links TRBV5-5 to TRBJ1-1; 9 positions agree with TRBD1. The germline gives CDR1 SGHKS, CDR2 YYEKEE (reference sequence). This CDR3 spans 15 amino acids. After removal of 3 bases from V and 6 bases from J, the junction contained 9 bases not matched to a gene. The CDR3 nucleotides read TGTGCCAGCAGCTCTTCGAGGGACAGGGCTTCTGAAGCTTTCTTT. Its translation: CASSSSRDRASEAFF. The complete variable domain, with remaining parts taken from reference TRBV5-5 and TRBJ1-1, reads DAGVTQSPTHLIKTRGQQVTLRCSPISGHKSVSWYQQVLGQGPQFIFQYYEKEERGRGNFPDRFSARQFPNYSSELNVNALLLGDSALYLCASSSSRDRASEAFFGQGTRLTVV.

The chain combines TRBV9 with TRBJ2-1; 9 bases are a match to TRBD1. Germline V CDR1 and CDR2: SGDLS, YYNGEE. This CDR3 has 16 residues. With V trimmed by 0 bases and J by 3 bases, 4 bases remained unmatched. This chain's CDR3 is CASSVGDRAGYNEQFF. The CDR3 DNA follows: TGTGCCAGCAGCGTAGGGGACAGGGCCGGCTACAATGAGCAGTTCTTC.

This chain uses TRBV5-1 with TRBJ1-2; 10 positions match TRBD1. Germline CDR1 SGHRS, CDR2 YFSETQ. The ends lost 3 bases at V and 2 bases at J; junction bases unmatched: 4. The CDR3 runs 15 residues. The CDR3 here is CASSSPGQGNYGYTF. The CDR3 DNA is TGCGCCAGCAGCTCTCCGGGACAGGGGAACTATGGCTACACCTTC.

The chain joins TRBV16 to TRBJ2-1; 7 bases match TRBD2. The trim removed 0 bases at V and 9 bases at J, leaving 14 bases unmatched. This CDR3 has 17 amino acids. CDR1 and CDR2 from the germline V gene are KGHSY and FQNENV. For the CDR3, the DNA is TGTGCCAGCAGCCAATCTAAGGTTCTAGCGGATATTGGTGAGCAGTTCTTC. It encodes CASSQSKVLADIGEQFF.

This chain uses TRBV18 with TRBJ2-7, with TRBD2 identical over 13 bases. The CDR3 has 15 amino acids. Trimming removed 6 bases from V and 4 bases from J; junction bases left unmatched: 6. Germline CDR1 KGHSH, CDR2 LQKENI. CDR3 nucleotides: TGTGCCAGCTCCGAACAGGGACTAGCGGGGTACGAGCAGTACTTC. Translating it yields CASSEQGLAGYEQYF. Combining the CDR3 with reference TRBV18 and TRBJ2-7 gives the whole variable domain NAGVMQNPRHLVRRRGQEARLRCSPMKGHSHVYWYRQLPEEGLKFMVYLQKENIIDESGMPKERFSAEFPKEGPSILRIQQVVRGDSAAYFCASSEQGLAGYEQYFGPGTRLTVT.

The J gene is TRBJ1-5, the V gene TRBV7-2, with TRBD1 identical over 8 bases. V was pared by 4 bases and J by 5 bases, with 7 bases of the junction left unmatched. The germline V gene has CDR1 SGHTA and CDR2 FQGNSA. The CDR3 has 15 amino acids. CDR3 in amino acids: CASSWDRWFDQPQHF. The DNA of the CDR3 is TGTGCCAGCAGCTGGGACAGGTGGTTTGATCAGCCCCAGCATTTT.

V is TRBV5-6 and J is TRBJ2-1; no clear D. The CDR3 consists of 11 residues. In germline, CDR1 is SGHDT, CDR2 YYEEEE. V was trimmed by 4 bases and J by 10 bases, leaving 9 bases between them. CDR3 bases: TGTGCCAGCAGCCTGTTTTTCGAGCAGTTCTTC. Translating gives CASSLFFEQFF. Together with reference TRBV5-6 and TRBJ2-1, the CDR3 gives the full variable domain: DAGVTQSPTHLIKTRGQQVTLRCSPKSGHDTVSWYQQALGQGPQFIFQYYEEEERQRGNFPDRFSGHQFPNYSSELNVNALLLGDSALYLCASSLFFEQFFGPGTRLTVL.

The chain recombines TRBV6-1 with TRBJ1-6; the D is unclear. V was clipped by 2 bases and J by 6 bases, with 11 bases between them. This CDR3 has 15 amino acids. In germline, CDR1 is MNHNS, CDR2 SASEGT. DNA of the CDR3: TGTGCCAGCAGTGAACGTGACATCCTTAATTCACCCCTCCACTTT. It encodes CASSERDILNSPLHF.

The J gene is TRBJ1-3, the V gene TRBV7-6; D remains unclear. Germline assignment: CDR1 SGHVS and CDR2 FNYEAQ. The CDR3 is 12 amino acids. The V end lost 7 bases, the J end lost 1 base, and 5 bases lay between the germline ends. In DNA form, the CDR3 reads TGTGCCAGCATCGGTTCTGGAAACACCATATATTTT. Encoded protein: CASIGSGNTIYF.

The gene calls are TRBV27 and TRBJ2-5; D is perhaps TRBD1 (5 bases). CDR1 is MNHEY and CDR2 is SMNVEV in the germline V gene (reference sequence). The CDR3 has 13 residues. Between the trimmed V and J ends, which lost 8 bases and 5 bases, there was a span of 15 bases. In nucleotides, the CDR3 is TGTGCCAGCGCTTTGGACATGGAGGAGACCCAGTACTTC. Its translation: CASALDMEETQYF.